Included here is one TCR beta chain sequence, with context. This clonotype was seen many times. The antigen it binds to is not known. Per-nucleotide qualities are absent, and no much larger clonotype sits a single base away. This specimen comes from a study of T cells in Graves' hyperthyroidism and ophthalmopathy (dated by TCRdb to the late 2010s). Notes on the research overall: Peripheral blood samples were taken at the time of initial diagnosis, prior to any treatment. After sampling, hyperthyroidism patients received methimazole starting at 30 mg daily, and ophthalmopathy patients received high-dose intravenous methylprednisolone. In addition, the study compared T-cell repertoires in thyroid tissue and in blood from roughly 6 Graves' hyperthyroidism patients. Prospective prediction of ophthalmopathy was tested in an independent validation cohort consisting of 18 hyperthyroidism patients and some 16 patients who later progressed to ophthalmopathy. For training and testing, the 100 or so patients in the discovery cohort were randomly divided in a 7:3 ratio. According to the paper, TCR Vbeta CDR3 sequencing was carried out on approximately 140 peripheral blood samples, which came from over 40 ophthalmopathy, under 85 hyperthyroidism and about 17 progressor patients. TCR V-J signatures able to tell the groups apart were searched for in a discovery cohort of 100 patients, of whom more than 40 had Graves' ophthalmopathy and around 58 had stable Graves' hyperthyroidism. The research as a whole found: Most expanded thyroid clonotypes (frequency above 0.001) were also detected in blood, a finding suggesting that blood repertoires may reflect thyroid immune responses. Ophthalmopathy was separated from stable hyperthyroidism by a 13 V-J signature model, with around 90% sensitivity and approximately 81% specificity obtained in cross-validation and 80%/75% obtained in testing. In validation, progression to ophthalmopathy was predicted by the model with roughly 71% sensitivity and about 72% specificity, a median of around 6.5 months before onset. Sample size was not statistically predetermined, and blinding of investigators to group allocation was not performed.

In the ophthalmopathy patients, disease was moderately to severely active, with a Clinical Activity Score of 3 or more, a NOSPECS grade of 4 or more, and a duration of less than 3 months. Any patient with an uncontrolled infection, another autoimmune disease, pregnancy or lactation was excluded. Diagnoses relied on clinical symptoms, serum thyroxine and TRAb, thyroid ultrasound and orbital computed tomography. PBMCs were separated from approximately 10 ml of fresh peripheral blood using Ficoll-Paque density gradient centrifugation. Total RNA was extracted with Trizol reagent, and quality was checked on an Agilent 2100 Bioanalyzer. V was cut back by 6 bases and J by 4 bases, leaving a gap of 7 bases between them. Per the germline V gene, MNHEY is the CDR1 and SVGEGT is the CDR2. The CDR3 goes from the cysteine to the phenylalanine over 11 residues. The entry retains the CDR3 DNA only, 33 bases that are in frame from base 1.

Amplification of TCR beta CDR3 regions was carried out from RNA transcripts. The first round of RT-PCR for the TCR CDR3 was performed with the HTBI primer set and the Qiagen OneStep RT-PCR kit. The libraries were constructed in a second round of multiplex PCR and then size-selected and purified. Paired-end sequencing of the libraries was performed with 100 bp reads on an Illumina HiSeq2000. Regarding the original processing steps: Raw data were processed with SOAPnuke, discarding reads with adapters, uncalled bases, mean Phred below 15, or no exact constant-primer or identifier match. COPE v1.2.5 was used to merge the high-quality paired reads, and each unique nucleotide sequence was defined as a clonotype. MiTCR v1.1 was used to align clonotypes to the IMGT TRBV, TRBD and TRBJ reference segments. The analysis included only V-J combinations with a frequency above 0.0001, which together covered 99% to 99.2% of the repertoires. The TCS score was defined as the ratio of F50 (clonal expansion) to E x V (chaos), calculated using BLOSUM62-based TCRdist between CDR3 peptides within each V-J. Welch's t-statistics and random forest reduced roughly 540 V-J features to around 14, which were used in a naive Bayes classifier (R e1071). Using fastp trimming at Q25 and MiXCR clonotype assembly, TCRdb reanalyzed the public sequencing data and kept in-frame beta chains. Rows matching on CDR3 protein sequence are summarized as one entry with the most common DNA and genes. The V and J calls shown here were made by TCRdb, not taken from the authors' results. In this sample the table shows around 600,000 distinct CDR3 sequences, approximately 15% of which occur a single time. The ten largest clones represent 12% of the sample.

The chain is encoded by TRBV6-2 or TRBV6-3 joined to TRBJ2-7, with the D gene uncertain. The specimen was blood. The sequence came from a woman aged 50 to 65 with Graves' ophthalmopathy. The nucleotide sequence reads TGTGCCAGCAGCCAAAGGTACGAGCAGTACTTC. This is translated as CASSQRYEQYF.